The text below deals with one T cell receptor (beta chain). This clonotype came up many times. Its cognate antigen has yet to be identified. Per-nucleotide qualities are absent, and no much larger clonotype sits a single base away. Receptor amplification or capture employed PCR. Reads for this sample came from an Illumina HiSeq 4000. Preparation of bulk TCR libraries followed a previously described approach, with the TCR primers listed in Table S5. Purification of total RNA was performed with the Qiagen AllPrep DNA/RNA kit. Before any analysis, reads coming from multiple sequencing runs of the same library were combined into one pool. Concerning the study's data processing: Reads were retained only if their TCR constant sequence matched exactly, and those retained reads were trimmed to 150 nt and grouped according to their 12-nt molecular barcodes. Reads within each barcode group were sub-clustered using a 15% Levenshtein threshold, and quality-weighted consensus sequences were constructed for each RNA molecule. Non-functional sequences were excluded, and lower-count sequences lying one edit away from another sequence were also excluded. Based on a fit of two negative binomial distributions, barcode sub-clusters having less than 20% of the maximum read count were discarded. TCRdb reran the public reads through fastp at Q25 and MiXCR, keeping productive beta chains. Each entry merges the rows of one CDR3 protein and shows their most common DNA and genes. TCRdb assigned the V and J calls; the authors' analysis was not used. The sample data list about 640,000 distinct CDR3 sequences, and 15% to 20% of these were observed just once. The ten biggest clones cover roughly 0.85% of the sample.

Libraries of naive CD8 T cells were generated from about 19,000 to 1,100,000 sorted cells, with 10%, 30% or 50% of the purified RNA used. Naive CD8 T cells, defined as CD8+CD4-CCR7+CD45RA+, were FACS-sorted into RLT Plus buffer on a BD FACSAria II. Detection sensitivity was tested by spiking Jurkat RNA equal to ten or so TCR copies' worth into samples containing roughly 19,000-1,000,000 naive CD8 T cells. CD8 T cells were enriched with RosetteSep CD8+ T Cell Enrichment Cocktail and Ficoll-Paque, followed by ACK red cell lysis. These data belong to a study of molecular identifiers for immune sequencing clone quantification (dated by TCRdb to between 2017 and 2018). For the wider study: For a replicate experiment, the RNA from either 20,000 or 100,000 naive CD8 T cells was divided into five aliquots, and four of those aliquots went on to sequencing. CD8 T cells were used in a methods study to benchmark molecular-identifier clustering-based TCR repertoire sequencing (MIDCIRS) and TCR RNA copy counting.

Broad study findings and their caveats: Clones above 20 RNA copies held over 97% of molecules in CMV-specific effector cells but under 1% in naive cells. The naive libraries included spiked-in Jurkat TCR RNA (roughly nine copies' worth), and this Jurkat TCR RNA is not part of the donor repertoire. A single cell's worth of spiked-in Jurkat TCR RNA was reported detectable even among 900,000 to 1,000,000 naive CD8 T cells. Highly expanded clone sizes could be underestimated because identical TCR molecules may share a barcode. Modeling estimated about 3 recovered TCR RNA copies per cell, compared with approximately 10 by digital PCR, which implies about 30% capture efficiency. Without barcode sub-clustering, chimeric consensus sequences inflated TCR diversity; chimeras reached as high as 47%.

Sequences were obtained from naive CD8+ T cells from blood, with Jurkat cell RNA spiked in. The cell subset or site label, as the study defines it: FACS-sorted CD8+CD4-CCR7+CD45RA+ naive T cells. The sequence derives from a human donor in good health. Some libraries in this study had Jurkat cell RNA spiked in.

The bases read TGTGCCAGCAGTAACACCGGGACTAGTCGCCCCTACGAGCAGTACTTC. Its amino acids are CASSNTGTSRPYEQYF. The chain is encoded by TRBV6-5 joined to TRBJ2-7, with TRBD2 identical over 8 junction bases. Taken from cysteine to phenylalanine, the CDR3 has 16 residues. Only CDR3 DNA is held: 48 bases, read in frame from base 1. V and J are trimmed by 5 bases and 2 bases, and the gene matches miss 11 bases of the junction. In the germline V gene, CDR1 corresponds to MNHEY and CDR2 to SVGAGI.